These T cell receptor beta chains were read from a single sample in a study of a mutant IDH1 vaccine in newly diagnosed glioma. Profiled with immunoSEQ multiplex PCR; TCRdb holds only in-frame clones, not every one. The table includes some 60,000 clones, under 90% detected once. Their antigens are not known. The specimen comprised PBMCs, sampled from a glioma patient whose treatment included an IDH1 peptide vaccine. All receptors come from a man younger than 40 with glioma. CDR3s include the opening cysteine and the closing phenylalanine or tryptophan. Fields, in order: D gene, J gene, CDR3 length, clone size, V gene, CDR3 DNA, CDR3 protein. The D gene is left open where the match is weak. Expanded clones get a size class; other rows say once, few or many, or leave the size out.

D gene: -
J gene: TRBJ2-2
CDR3 length: 16
clone size: -
V gene: TRBV7-8
CDR3 DNA: TGTGCCAGCAGCTTAAACCCTGTAGGACGAACCGGGGAGCTGTTTTTT
CDR3 protein: CASSLNPVGRTGELFF

D gene: -
J gene: TRBJ2-1
CDR3 length: 13
clone size: -
V gene: TRBV27
CDR3 DNA: TGTGCCAGCAGTTTACGACGTTTAGGGGAGCAGTTCTTC
CDR3 protein: CASSLRRLGEQFF

D gene: -
J gene: TRBJ2-3
CDR3 length: 15
clone size: once
V gene: TRBV5-5
CDR3 DNA: TGTGCCAGCAGCTCAGGCCCCTGGAGCACAGATACGCAGTATTTT
CDR3 protein: CASSSGPWSTDTQYF

D gene: TRBD2
J gene: TRBJ2-1
CDR3 length: 15
clone size: -
V gene: TRBV5-1
CDR3 DNA: TGCGCCAGCAGCCCTACTAGCGGGACTTACAATGAGCAGTTCTTC
CDR3 protein: CASSPTSGTYNEQFF

D gene: TRBD2
J gene: TRBJ2-7
CDR3 length: 16
clone size: -
V gene: TRBV7-9
CDR3 DNA: TGTGCCAGCAGCTACGGGCGGGAGGTTGGCTCCTACGAGCAGTACTTC
CDR3 protein: CASSYGREVGSYEQYF

D gene: -
J gene: TRBJ2-1
CDR3 length: 15
clone size: -
V gene: TRBV5-1
CDR3 DNA: TGCGCCAGCAGCCCCAGCGGCCTGGGCGGGAATGAGCAGTTCTTC
CDR3 protein: CASSPSGLGGNEQFF

D gene: TRBD1
J gene: TRBJ1-4
CDR3 length: 14
clone size: -
V gene: TRBV9
CDR3 DNA: TGTGCCAGCAGCCAGGGACAGGGGGATGAAAAACTGTTTTTT
CDR3 protein: CASSQGQGDEKLFF

D gene: TRBD2
J gene: TRBJ2-2
CDR3 length: 18
clone size: -
V gene: TRBV28
CDR3 DNA: TGTGCCAGCACGTTGACTAGCGGAACCCTAATTAACACCGGGGAGCTGTTTTTT
CDR3 protein: CASTLTSGTLINTGELFF

D gene: -
J gene: TRBJ1-3
CDR3 length: 14
clone size: -
V gene: TRBV9
CDR3 DNA: TGTGCCAGCAGGCCAGGGAACTCTGGAAACACCATATATTTT
CDR3 protein: CASRPGNSGNTIYF

D gene: -
J gene: TRBJ1-2
CDR3 length: 15
clone size: -
V gene: TRBV4-2
CDR3 DNA: TGTGCCAGCAGCCAAGATGTCCGGAATTCAGGTGGCTACACCTTC
CDR3 protein: CASSQDVRNSGGYTF

D gene: TRBD1
J gene: TRBJ1-4
CDR3 length: 16
clone size: -
V gene: TRBV4-1
CDR3 DNA: TGCGCCAGCAGTCACAGGGGGCTGGCAACTAATGAAAAACTGTTTTTT
CDR3 protein: CASSHRGLATNEKLFF